A selection of T cell receptor beta chains follows, all from one sample in a study of cytomegalovirus exposure and HLA in healthy donors. Produced via immunoSEQ multiplex PCR; TCRdb's table is partial and in-frame only. Altogether about 140,000 clones are present, about 80% being singletons, with the ten largest covering around 1.5%. Sequenced sample: PBMCs. Source of these receptors: a man aged 25 to 40 in good health and CMV-seropositive. The CDR3 runs from the conserved cysteine through the conserved F or W. D genes are given only for firm matches. Clone sizes are given selectively: once, few, many, or a class where the clone is expanded.

-	TRBV2	TRBD2	TRBJ2-3	CASSEGLAGGGTQYF	TGTGCCAGCAGTGAAGGCCTAGCGGGGGGAGGTACGCAGTATTTT
-	TRBV18	TRBD1	TRBJ1-5	CASSPKQGQPQHF	TGTGCCAGCTCACCTAAACAGGGGCAGCCCCAGCATTTT
-	TRBV5-1	TRBD2	TRBJ2-7	CASSSNPPGGGYEQYF	TGCGCCAGCAGCTCAAACCCCCCCGGGGGGGGATACGAGCAGTACTTC
-	TRBV7-2	-	TRBJ2-1	CASSLYSLSSYNEQFF	TGTGCCAGCAGCTTGTATAGTCTGAGCTCCTACAATGAGCAGTTCTTC
-	TRBV5-1	TRBD1	TRBJ1-3	CASSIQGDGNTIYF	TGCGCCAGCAGCATACAGGGGGACGGAAACACCATATATTTT
-	TRBV7-6	TRBD1	TRBJ1-2	CASSASGTGQYGYTF	TGTGCCAGCAGCGCCTCCGGGACAGGGCAGTATGGCTACACCTTC
-	TRBV6-5	TRBD2	TRBJ2-7	CASRLAGLNYEQYF	TGTGCCAGCAGATTAGCGGGACTTAACTACGAGCAGTACTTC
-	TRBV29-1	TRBD1	TRBJ2-5	CSVAGQGLGETQYF	TGCAGCGTTGCGGGACAGGGTCTCGGAGAGACCCAGTACTTC
-	TRBV28	-	TRBJ1-3	CASYDSGNTIYF	TGTGCCAGCTATGACAGTGGAAACACCATATATTTT
-	TRBV15	-	TRBJ2-7	CATSRDLGSSEQYF	TGTGCCACCAGCAGAGATCTGGGCTCCTCCGAGCAGTACTTC
-	TRBV7-6	TRBD2	TRBJ2-2	CASSLGLVLPGELFF	TGTGCCAGCAGTCTTGGACTAGTCCTACCCGGGGAGCTGTTTTTT
-	TRBV28	TRBD2	TRBJ2-3	CASSLRGGADTQYF	TGTGCCAGCAGTTTGCGGGGGGGCGCAGATACGCAGTATTTT
-	TRBV28	TRBD1	TRBJ1-5	CASRGQGAYGQPQHF	TGTGCCAGCAGAGGACAGGGGGCGTATGGTCAGCCCCAGCATTTT
once	TRBV18	TRBD2	TRBJ2-1	CASSPSSGTGYNEQFF	TGTGCCAGCTCACCCTCCAGCGGGACCGGCTACAATGAGCAGTTCTTC
once	TRBV29-1	-	TRBJ2-6	CSAHSGANVLTF	TGCAGCGCACATTCTGGGGCCAACGTCCTGACTTTC
-	TRBV6-5	-	TRBJ2-1	CASSYPVLEEDQPGFF	TGTGCCAGCAGTTACCCCGTGCTTGAGGAAGATCAACCTGGGTTCTTC
once	TRBV28	TRBD1	TRBJ1-1	CASSLAGQGTEAFF	TGTGCCAGCAGTTTAGCGGGACAGGGCACTGAAGCTTTCTTT
-	TRBV29-1	TRBD2	TRBJ2-3	CSGTRDTDTQYF	TGCAGCGGGACTAGAGACACAGATACGCAGTATTTT
few	TRBV7-9	TRBD2	TRBJ2-3	CASSLGSSGSRTDTQYF	TGTGCCAGCAGCTTAGGTTCTAGCGGGAGTCGCACAGATACGCAGTATTTT
-	TRBV29-1	-	TRBJ1-1	CSVYEDTEAFF	TGCAGCGTCTACGAGGACACTGAAGCTTTCTTT
-	TRBV7-9	TRBD1	TRBJ1-5	CASSPGTGASNQPQHF	TGTGCCAGCAGCCCAGGGACAGGGGCGAGCAATCAGCCCCAGCATTTT
-	TRBV11-3	-	TRBJ1-1	CASSLGGGGTEAFF	TGTGCCAGCAGCTTAGGTGGGGGCGGGACTGAAGCTTTCTTT
-	TRBV7-9	-	TRBJ2-7	CASSPSEGTYEQYF	TGTGCCAGCAGCCCCTCCGAGGGAACTTACGAGCAGTACTTC
-	TRBV29-1	-	TRBJ1-1	CSSAWGANTEAFF	TGCAGCTCCGCGTGGGGCGCGAACACTGAAGCTTTCTTT
-	TRBV28	TRBD1	TRBJ2-7	CASSLTGTGGVEQYF	TGTGCCAGCAGTTTAACCGGGACAGGGGGCGTCGAGCAGTACTTC
-	TRBV9	TRBD2	TRBJ2-3	CASSVAETSGGGTDTQYF	TGTGCCAGCAGCGTAGCCGAGACTAGCGGGGGTGGGACAGATACGCAGTATTTT
once	TRBV9	-	TRBJ2-7	CASTLWQGPQRYEQYF	TGTGCCAGCACCCTGTGGCAGGGCCCCCAACGGTACGAGCAGTACTTC
-	TRBV9	-	TRBJ1-1	CASSVGAGTSEAFF	TGTGCCAGCAGCGTAGGGGCCGGGACATCCGAAGCTTTCTTT
-	TRBV28	TRBD2	TRBJ2-7	CASRGLAGPYEQYF	TGTGCCAGCAGGGGACTAGCGGGGCCCTACGAGCAGTACTTC
-	TRBV18	-	TRBJ2-1	CASSPPQGGNYNEQFF	TGTGCCAGCTCACCACCTCAGGGGGGTAACTACAATGAGCAGTTCTTC
-	TRBV28	TRBD2	TRBJ2-2	CASSLYGPRTRVGGELFF	TGTGCCAGCAGTCTCTATGGGCCTCGGACTAGAGTCGGCGGGGAGCTGTTTTTT
-	TRBV18	TRBD2	TRBJ2-7	CASSVAGGLYEQYF	TGTGCCAGCTCTGTAGCGGGGGGGCTCTACGAGCAGTACTTC
-	TRBV28	TRBD2	TRBJ2-2	CASTFAGGNTGELFF	TGTGCCAGCACATTCGCGGGAGGGAACACCGGGGAGCTGTTTTTT
-	TRBV28	-	TRBJ1-1	CASSLATEINTEAFF	TGTGCCAGCAGTCTAGCGACAGAAATAAACACTGAAGCTTTCTTT
-	TRBV5-1	TRBD2	TRBJ2-1	CASTTSGRAGEQFF	TGCGCCAGCACTACTAGCGGGAGGGCGGGTGAGCAGTTCTTC
-	TRBV7-9	TRBD1	TRBJ1-4	CSSSAGTGGAVYEKLFF	TGTTCCAGCAGCGCTGGGACAGGGGGCGCGGTATATGAAAAACTGTTTTTT
-	TRBV2	-	TRBJ2-3	CATLARASTDTQYF	TGTGCCACCCTAGCCCGGGCAAGCACAGATACGCAGTATTTT
-	TRBV5-1	TRBD1	TRBJ2-1	CASSLGTAGRNEQFF	TGCGCCAGCAGCCTAGGGACAGCCGGACGGAATGAGCAGTTCTTC
-	TRBV9	TRBD2	TRBJ2-5	CASSSQTSGLQETQYF	TGTGCCAGCAGCTCCCAGACTAGCGGGTTACAAGAGACCCAGTACTTC
-	TRBV6-6	TRBD2	TRBJ2-5	CASSYSGLTETQYF	TGTGCCAGCAGTTACTCGGGACTAACAGAGACCCAGTACTTC
-	TRBV19	TRBD1	TRBJ2-2	CASSTGQVVGELFF	TGTGCCAGTAGCACGGGACAGGTAGTCGGGGAGCTGTTTTTT
-	TRBV7-8	TRBD2	TRBJ2-2	CASSFPGLAGERELFF	TGTGCCAGCAGCTTCCCGGGACTAGCGGGAGAAAGGGAGCTGTTTTTT
-	TRBV5-4	-	TRBJ2-5	CASSLARETQYF	TGTGCCAGCAGCTTGGCCCGGGAGACCCAGTACTTC
-	TRBV30	-	TRBJ1-2	CAGGGEESGYGYTF	TGTGCCGGAGGGGGGGAGGAGTCTGGCTATGGCTACACCTTC
-	TRBV2	-	TRBJ1-3	CASSASTGISGNTIYF	TGTGCCAGCAGTGCTTCCACAGGGATAAGTGGAAACACCATATATTTT